This T cell receptor (beta chain) was documented in a study of regulatory T cells in long-lasting Graves disease. Study outcomes and limitations: Persistent disease was characterized by preferential usage of TRBV28, TRBJ1-2 and TRBJ2-5.

This CDR3 region has 15 residues. From germline, CDR1 is SGHRS and CDR2 YFSETQ. PBMCs provided the RNA from which the TCR library was made. American Thyroid Association guidelines defined how Graves' disease was diagnosed. An endocrinology department in Xi'an, China, supplied the patients. Each CDR3 protein is one row after TCRdb ran MiXCR on the reads. The sample has over 500 distinct CDR3 sequences, 82% seen once. Comment on this clonotype: Its specificity is unknown. The junction does not match germline at one end; this may be a read error.

This sequence originates from a female donor with Graves disease. The chain carries TRBV5-1 and TRBJ2-5; 9 bases map to TRBD1. Sequencing was performed on peripheral blood mononuclear cells (PBMCs), taken with antithyroid drug treatment, in newly diagnosed or persistent Graves disease (not recorded which). The CDR3: CASSPWTGDQGTQYF. CDR3 sequence (DNA): TGCGCCAGCAGCCCCTGGACAGGGGATCAAGGGACCCAGTACTTC.